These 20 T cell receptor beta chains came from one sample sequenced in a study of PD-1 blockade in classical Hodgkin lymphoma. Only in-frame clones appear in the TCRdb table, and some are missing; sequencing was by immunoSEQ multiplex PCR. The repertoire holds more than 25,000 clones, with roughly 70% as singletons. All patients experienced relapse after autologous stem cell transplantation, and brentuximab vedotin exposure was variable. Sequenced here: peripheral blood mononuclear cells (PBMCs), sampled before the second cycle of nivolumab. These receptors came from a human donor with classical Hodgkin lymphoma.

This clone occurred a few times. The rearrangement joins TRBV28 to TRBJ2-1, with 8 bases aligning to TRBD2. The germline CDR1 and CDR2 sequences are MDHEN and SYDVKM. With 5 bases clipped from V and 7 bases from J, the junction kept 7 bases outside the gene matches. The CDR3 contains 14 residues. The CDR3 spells CASSPGGPANEQFF. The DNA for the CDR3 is TGTGCCAGCAGTCCGGGGGGGCCGGCGAATGAGCAGTTCTTC. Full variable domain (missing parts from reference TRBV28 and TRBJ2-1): DVKVTQSSRYLVKRTGEKVFLECVQDMDHENMFWYRQDPGLGLRLIYFSYDVKMKEKGDIPEGYSVSREKKERFSLILESASTNQTSMYLCASSPGGPANEQFFGPGTRLTVL.

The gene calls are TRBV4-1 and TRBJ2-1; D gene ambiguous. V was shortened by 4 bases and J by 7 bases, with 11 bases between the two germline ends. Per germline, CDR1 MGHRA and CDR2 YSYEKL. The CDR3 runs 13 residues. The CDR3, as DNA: TGCGCCAGCAGCCGATTGGTGGGGAATGAGCAGTTCTTC. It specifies CASSRLVGNEQFF.

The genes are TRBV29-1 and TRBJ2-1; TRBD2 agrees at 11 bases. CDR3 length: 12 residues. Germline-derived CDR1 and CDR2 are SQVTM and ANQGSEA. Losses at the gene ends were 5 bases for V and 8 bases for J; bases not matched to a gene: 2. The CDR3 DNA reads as TGCAGCGTTTGGACTAGCGGGTATGAGCAGTTCTTC. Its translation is CSVWTSGYEQFF.

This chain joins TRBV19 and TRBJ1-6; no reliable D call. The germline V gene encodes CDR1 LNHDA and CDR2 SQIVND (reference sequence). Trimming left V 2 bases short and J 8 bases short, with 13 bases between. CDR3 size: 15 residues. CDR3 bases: TGTGCCAGTAGTATATCGTGGAGTGTGGATTCACCCCTCCACTTT. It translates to CASSISWSVDSPLHF.

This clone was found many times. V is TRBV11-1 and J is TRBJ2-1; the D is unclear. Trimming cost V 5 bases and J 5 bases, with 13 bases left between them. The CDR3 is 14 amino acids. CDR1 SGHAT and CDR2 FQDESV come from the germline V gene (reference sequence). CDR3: CASSPSRKHNEQFF. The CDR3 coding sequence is TGTGCCAGCAGCCCCTCGCGAAAGCACAATGAGCAGTTCTTC.

DNA for the CDR3: TGCGCCAGCAGCTCTCTTAACGTAAGGAGTGAAAAACTGTTTTTT. Its translation: CASSSLNVRSEKLFF. The chain couples TRBV5-1 to TRBJ1-4, with no clear D. CDR3 length: 15 amino acids. V was pared by 3 bases and J by 7 bases, with 16 bases between. Germline V gene lookup returns CDR1 SGHRS and CDR2 YFSETQ.

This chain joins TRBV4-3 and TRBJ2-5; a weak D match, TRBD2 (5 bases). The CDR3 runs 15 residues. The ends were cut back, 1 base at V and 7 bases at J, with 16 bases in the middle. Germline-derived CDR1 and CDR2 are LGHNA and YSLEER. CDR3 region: CASSQGINRGATQYF. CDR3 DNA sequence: TGCGCCAGCAGCCAAGGGATCAATCGGGGAGCGACCCAGTACTTC.

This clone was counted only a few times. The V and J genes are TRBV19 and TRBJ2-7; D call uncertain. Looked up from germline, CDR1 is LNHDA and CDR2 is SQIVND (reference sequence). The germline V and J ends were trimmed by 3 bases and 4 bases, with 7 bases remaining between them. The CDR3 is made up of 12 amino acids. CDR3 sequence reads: CASSIAAYEQYV. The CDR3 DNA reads TGTGCCAGTAGTATCGCGGCATACGAGCAGTACGTC.

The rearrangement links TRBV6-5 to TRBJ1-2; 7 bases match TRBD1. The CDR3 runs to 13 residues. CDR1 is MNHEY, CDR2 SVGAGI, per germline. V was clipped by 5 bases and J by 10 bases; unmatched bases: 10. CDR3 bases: TGTGCCAGCAGTAGACCGGGACAGAGAACCTACACCTTC. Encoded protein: CASSRPGQRTYTF.

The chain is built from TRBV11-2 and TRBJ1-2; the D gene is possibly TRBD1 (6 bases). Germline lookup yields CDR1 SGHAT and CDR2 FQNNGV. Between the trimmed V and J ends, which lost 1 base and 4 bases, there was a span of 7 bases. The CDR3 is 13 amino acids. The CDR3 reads CASSLGGPYGYTF. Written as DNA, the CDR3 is TGTGCCAGCAGCTTAGGGGGGCCCTATGGCTACACCTTC.

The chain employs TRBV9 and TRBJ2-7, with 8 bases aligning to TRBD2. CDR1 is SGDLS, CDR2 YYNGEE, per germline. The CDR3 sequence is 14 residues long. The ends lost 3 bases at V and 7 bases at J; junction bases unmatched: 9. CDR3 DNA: TGTGCCAGCAGCGGGATCGGGACTAGGCGGGAGCAGTACTTC. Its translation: CASSGIGTRREQYF.

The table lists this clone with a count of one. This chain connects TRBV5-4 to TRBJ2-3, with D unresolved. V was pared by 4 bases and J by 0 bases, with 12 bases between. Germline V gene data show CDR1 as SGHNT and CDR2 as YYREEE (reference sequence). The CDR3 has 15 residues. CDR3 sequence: CASSPEHGSTDTQYF. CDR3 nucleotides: TGTGCCAGCAGCCCCGAACATGGTAGCACAGATACGCAGTATTTT.

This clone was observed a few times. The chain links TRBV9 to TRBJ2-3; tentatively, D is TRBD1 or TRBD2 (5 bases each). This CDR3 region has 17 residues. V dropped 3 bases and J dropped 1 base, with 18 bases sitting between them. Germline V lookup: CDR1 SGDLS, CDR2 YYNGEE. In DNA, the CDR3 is TGTGCCAGCAGCGCCGCCTGGGACGCCAGAGGCACAGATACGCAGTATTTT. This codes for CASSAAWDARGTDTQYF. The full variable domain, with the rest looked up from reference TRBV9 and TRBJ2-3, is DSGVTQTPKHLITATGQRVTLRCSPRSGDLSVYWYQQSLDQGLQFLIQYYNGEERAKGNILERFSAQQFPDLHSELNLSSLELGDSALYFCASSAAWDARGTDTQYFGPGTRLTVL.

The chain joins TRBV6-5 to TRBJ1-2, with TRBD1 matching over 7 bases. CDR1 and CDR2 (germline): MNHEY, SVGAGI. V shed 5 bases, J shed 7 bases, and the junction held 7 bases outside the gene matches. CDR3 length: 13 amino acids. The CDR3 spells CASSQGTVSGYTF. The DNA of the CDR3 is TGTGCCAGCAGTCAGGGGACAGTCTCTGGCTACACCTTC.

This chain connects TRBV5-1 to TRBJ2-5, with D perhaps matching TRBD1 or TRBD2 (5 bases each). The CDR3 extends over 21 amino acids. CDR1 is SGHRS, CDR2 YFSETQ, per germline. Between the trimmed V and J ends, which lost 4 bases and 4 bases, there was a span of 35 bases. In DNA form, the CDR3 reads TGCGCCAGCAGCCCGGGAAGACTCCTCCCGGGACGTCGGACGTTTGGAGAGACCCAGTACTTC. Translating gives CASSPGRLLPGRRTFGETQYF.

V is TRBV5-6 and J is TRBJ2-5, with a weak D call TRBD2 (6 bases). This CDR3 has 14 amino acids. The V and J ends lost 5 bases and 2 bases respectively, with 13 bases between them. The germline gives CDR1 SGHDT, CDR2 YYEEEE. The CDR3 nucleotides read TGTGCCAGCAGTCACCCCGGGGGTCAAGAGACCCAGTACTTC. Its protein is CASSHPGGQETQYF.

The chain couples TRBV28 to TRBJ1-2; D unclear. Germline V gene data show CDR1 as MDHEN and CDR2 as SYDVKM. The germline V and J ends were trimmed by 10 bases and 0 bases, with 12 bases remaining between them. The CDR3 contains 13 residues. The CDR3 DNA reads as TGTGCCACCCACCGCGGGACTAACTATGGCTACACCTTC. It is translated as CATHRGTNYGYTF.

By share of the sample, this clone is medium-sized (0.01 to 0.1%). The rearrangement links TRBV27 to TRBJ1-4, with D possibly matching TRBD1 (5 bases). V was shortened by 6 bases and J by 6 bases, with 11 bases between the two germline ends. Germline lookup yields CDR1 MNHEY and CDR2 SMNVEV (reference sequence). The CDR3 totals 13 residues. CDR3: CASSTGGDEKLFF. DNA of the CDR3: TGTGCCAGCAGCACCGGGGGGGATGAAAAACTGTTTTTT.

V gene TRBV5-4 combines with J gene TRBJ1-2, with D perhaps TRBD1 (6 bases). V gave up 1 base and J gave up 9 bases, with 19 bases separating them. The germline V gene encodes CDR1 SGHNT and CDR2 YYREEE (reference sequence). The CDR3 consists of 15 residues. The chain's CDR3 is CASSLRSSQGSRYTF. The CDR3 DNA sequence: TGTGCCAGCAGCTTGAGAAGTTCGCAGGGGAGTCGCTACACCTTC.

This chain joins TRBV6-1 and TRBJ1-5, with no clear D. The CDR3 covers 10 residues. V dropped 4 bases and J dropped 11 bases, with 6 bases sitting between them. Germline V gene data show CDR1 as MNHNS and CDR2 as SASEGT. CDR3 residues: CASSGGAQHF. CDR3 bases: TGTGCCAGCAGTGGTGGAGCCCAGCATTTT.